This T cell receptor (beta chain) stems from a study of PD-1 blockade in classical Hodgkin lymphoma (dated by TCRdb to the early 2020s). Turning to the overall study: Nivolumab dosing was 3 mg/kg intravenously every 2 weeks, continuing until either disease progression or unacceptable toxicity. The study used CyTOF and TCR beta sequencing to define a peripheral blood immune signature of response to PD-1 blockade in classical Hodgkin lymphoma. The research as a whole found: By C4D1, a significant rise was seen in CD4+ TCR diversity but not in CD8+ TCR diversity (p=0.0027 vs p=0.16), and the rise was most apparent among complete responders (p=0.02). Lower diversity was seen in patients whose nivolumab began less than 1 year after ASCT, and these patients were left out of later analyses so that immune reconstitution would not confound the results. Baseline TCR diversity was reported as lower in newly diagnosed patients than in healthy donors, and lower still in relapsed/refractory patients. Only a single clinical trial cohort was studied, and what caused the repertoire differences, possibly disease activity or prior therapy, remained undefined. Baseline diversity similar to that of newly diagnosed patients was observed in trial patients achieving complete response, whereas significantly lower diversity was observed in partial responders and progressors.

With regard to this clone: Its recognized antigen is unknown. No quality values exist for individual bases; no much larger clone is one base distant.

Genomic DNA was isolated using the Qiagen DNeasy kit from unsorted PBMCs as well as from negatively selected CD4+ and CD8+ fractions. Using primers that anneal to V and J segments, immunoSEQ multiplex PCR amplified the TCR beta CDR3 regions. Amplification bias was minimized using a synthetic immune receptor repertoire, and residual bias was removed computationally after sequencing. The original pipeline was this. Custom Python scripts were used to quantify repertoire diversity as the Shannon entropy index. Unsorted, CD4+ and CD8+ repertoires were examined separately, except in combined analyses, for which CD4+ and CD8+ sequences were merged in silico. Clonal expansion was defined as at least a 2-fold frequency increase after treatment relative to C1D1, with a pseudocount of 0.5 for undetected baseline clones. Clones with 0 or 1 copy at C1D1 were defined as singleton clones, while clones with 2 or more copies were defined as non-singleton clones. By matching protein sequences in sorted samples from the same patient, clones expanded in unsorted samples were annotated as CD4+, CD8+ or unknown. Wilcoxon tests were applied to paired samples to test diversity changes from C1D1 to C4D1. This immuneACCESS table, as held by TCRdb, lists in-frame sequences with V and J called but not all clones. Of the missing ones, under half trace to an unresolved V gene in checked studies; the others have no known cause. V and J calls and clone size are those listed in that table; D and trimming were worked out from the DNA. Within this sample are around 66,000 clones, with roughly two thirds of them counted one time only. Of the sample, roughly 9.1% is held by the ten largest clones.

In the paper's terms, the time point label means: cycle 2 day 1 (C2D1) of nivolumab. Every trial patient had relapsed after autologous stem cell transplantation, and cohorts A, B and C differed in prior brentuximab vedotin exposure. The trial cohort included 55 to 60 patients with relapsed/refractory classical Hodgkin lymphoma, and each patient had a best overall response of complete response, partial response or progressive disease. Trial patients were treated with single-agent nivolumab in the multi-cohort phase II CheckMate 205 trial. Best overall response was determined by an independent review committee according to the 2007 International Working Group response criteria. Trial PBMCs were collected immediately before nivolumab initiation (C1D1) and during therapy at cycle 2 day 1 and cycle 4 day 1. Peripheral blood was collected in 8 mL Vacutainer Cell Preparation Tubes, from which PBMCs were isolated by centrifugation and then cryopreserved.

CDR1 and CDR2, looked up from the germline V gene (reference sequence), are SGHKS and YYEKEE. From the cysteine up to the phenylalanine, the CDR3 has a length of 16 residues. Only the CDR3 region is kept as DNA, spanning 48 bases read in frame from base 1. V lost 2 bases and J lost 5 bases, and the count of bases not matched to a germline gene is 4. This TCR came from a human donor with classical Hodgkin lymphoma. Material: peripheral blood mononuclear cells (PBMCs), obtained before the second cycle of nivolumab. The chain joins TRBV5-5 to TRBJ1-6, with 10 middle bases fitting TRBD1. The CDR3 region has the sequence CASSFPGTGDNSPLHF. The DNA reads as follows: TGTGCCAGCAGCTTTCCCGGGACAGGGGATAATTCACCCCTCCACTTT. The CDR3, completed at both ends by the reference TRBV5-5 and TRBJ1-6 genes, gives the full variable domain DAGVTQSPTHLIKTRGQQVTLRCSPISGHKSVSWYQQVLGQGPQFIFQYYEKEERGRGNFPDRFSARQFPNYSSELNVNALLLGDSALYLCASSFPGTGDNSPLHFGNGTRLTVT.